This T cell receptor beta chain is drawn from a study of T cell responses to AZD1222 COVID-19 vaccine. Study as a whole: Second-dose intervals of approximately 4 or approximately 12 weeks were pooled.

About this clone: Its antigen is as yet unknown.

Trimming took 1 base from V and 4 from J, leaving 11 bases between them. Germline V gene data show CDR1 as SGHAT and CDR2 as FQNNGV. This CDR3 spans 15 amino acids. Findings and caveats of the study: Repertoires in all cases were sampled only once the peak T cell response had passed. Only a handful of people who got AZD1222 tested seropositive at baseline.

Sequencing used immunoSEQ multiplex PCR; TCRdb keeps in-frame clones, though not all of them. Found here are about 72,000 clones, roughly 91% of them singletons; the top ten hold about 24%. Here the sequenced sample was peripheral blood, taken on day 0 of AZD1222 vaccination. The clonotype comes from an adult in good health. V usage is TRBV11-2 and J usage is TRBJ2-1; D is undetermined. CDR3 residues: CASSLGNGRYNEQFF. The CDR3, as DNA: TGTGCCAGCAGCTTAGGGAACGGCAGGTACAATGAGCAGTTCTTC.